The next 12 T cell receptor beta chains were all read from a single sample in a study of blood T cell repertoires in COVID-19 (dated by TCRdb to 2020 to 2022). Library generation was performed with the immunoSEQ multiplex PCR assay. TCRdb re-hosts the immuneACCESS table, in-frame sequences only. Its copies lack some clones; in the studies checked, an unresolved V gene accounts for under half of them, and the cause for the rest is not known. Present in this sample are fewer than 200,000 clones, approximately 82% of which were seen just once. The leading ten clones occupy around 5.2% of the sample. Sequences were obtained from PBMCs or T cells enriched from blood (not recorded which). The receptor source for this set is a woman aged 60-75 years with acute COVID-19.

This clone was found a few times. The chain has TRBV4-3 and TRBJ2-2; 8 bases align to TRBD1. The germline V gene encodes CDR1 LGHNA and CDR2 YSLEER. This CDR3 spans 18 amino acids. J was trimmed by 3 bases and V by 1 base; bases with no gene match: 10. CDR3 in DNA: TGCGCCAGCAGCCAAGTTCTCGTTGGACAGGGCGACACCGGGGAGCTGTTTTTT. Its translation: CASSQVLVGQGDTGELFF.

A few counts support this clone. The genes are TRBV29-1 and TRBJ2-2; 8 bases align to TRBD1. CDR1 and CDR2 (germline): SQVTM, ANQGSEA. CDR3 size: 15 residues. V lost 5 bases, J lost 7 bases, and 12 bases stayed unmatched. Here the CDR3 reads CSVRQGMGNRGELFF. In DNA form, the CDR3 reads TGCAGCGTTAGACAGGGGATGGGGAACCGCGGGGAGCTGTTTTTT.

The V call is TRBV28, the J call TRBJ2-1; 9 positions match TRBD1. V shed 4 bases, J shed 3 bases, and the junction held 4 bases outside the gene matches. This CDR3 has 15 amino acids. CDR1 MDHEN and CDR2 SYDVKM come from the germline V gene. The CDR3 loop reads CASSYPGQGYNEQFF. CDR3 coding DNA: TGTGCCAGCAGTTACCCGGGACAGGGCTACAATGAGCAGTTCTTC.

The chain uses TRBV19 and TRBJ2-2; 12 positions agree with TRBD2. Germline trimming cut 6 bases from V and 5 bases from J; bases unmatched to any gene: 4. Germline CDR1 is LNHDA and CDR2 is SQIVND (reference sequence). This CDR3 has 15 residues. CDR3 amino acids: CASSAGTSGTGELFF. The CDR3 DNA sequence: TGTGCCAGTAGCGCCGGGACTAGCGGGACCGGGGAGCTGTTTTTT.

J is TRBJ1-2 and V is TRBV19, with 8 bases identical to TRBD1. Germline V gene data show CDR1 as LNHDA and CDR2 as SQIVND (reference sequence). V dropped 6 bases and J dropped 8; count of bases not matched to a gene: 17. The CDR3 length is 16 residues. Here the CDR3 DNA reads TGTGCCAGTAGACTCTCAGAGGCAGGGGGCGCGTGGGGCTACACCTTC. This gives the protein CASRLSEAGGAWGYTF. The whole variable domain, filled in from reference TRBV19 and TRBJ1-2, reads DGGITQSPKYLFRKEGQNVTLSCEQNLNHDAMYWYRQDPGQGLRLIYYSQIVNDFQKGDIAEGYSVSREKKESFPLTVTSAQKNPTAFYLCASRLSEAGGAWGYTFGSGTRLTVV.

CDR3 sequence: CATSGGLAGGHTAPNEQFF. CDR3 bases: TGTGCCACCAGTGGTGGACTAGCGGGAGGGCACACCGCACCGAATGAGCAGTTCTTC. The chain combines TRBV24-1 with TRBJ2-1, with 15 bases fitting TRBD2. With 5 bases clipped from V and 7 bases from J, the junction kept 14 bases outside the gene matches. CDR1 KGHDR and CDR2 SFDVKD come from the germline V gene. CDR3 length: 19 residues.

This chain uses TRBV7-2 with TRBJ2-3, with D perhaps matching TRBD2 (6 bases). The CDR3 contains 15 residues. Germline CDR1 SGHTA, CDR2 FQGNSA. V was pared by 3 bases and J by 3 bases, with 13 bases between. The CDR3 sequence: CASSLGGTGTDTQYF. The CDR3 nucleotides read TGTGCCAGCAGCTTGGGCGGGACGGGAACAGATACGCAGTATTTT.

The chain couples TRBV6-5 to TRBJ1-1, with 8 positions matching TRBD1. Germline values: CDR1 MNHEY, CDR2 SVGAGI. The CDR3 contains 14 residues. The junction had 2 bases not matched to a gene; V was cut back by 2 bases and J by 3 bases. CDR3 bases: TGTGCCAGCAGTTACGGACAGGGCTACACTGAAGCTTTCTTT. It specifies CASSYGQGYTEAFF.

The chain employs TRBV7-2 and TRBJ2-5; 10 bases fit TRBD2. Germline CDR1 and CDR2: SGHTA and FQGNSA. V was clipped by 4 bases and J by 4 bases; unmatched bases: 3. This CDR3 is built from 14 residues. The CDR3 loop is CASSSWTSGETQYF. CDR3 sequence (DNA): TGTGCCAGCAGCTCTTGGACTAGCGGAGAGACCCAGTACTTC.

For the CDR3, the DNA is TGTGCCAGCAGCCGGCTAGGGGACAGGTTAGACTCTGGGGCCAACGTCCTGACTTTC. Amino acid sequence: CASSRLGDRLDSGANVLTF. The rearrangement links TRBV28 to TRBJ2-6; 8 bases line up with TRBD1. The length of the CDR3 is 19 residues. Unmatched junction bases numbered 13, after V lost 6 bases and J lost 0 bases. Germline V gene sequence: CDR1 MDHEN, CDR2 SYDVKM.

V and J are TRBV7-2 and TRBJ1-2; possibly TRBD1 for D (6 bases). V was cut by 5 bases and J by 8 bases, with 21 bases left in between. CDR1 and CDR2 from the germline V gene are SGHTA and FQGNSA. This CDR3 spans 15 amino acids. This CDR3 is CASSEPGGGIKGYTF. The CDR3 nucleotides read TGTGCCAGCAGCGAACCGGGAGGGGGGATTAAGGGCTACACCTTC. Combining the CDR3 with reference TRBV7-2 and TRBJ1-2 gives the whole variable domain GAGVSQSPSNKVTEKGKDVELRCDPISGHTALYWYRQSLGQGLEFLIYFQGNSAPDKSGLPSDRFSAERTGGSVSTLTIQRTQQEDSAVYLCASSEPGGGIKGYTFGSGTRLTVV.

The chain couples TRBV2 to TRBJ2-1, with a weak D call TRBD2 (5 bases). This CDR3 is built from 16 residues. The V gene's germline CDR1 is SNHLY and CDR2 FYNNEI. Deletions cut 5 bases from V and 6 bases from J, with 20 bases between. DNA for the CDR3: TGTGCCAGCAGTCAGACCTCGACTACTACTTTCAATGAGCAGTTCTTC. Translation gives CASSQTSTTTFNEQFF.